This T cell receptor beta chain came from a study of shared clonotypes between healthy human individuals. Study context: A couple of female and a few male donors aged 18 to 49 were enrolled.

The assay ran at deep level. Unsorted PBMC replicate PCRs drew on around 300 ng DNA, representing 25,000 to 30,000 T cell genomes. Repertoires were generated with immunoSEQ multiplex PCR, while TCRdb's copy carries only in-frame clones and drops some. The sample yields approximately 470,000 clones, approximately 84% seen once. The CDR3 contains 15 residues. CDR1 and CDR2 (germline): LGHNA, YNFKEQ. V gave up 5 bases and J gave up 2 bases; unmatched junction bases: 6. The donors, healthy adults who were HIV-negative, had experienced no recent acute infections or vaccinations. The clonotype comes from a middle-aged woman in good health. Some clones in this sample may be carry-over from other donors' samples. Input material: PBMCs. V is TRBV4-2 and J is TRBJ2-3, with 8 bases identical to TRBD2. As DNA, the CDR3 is TGTGCCAGCAGCACGACGGGGGGGGCCACAGATACGCAGTATTTT. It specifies CASSTTGGATDTQYF.